This T cell receptor beta chain was retrieved from a study of CXCR3-negative and CXCR3-positive naive CD8 T cells. Broader study findings: Comparison of naive cells showed more hydrophobic TRB CDR3s in CXCR3-positive than in CXCR3-negative naive cells. Naive subsets displayed similar surface CD5, and TCR strength was inferred from TRB CDR3 properties.

Preparation of TRB cDNA libraries relied on 5' RACE carrying UMI labels. TCRdb re-called the 5' RACE reads; one entry per CDR3 protein, DNA not given. This sample's table has roughly 140,000 distinct CDR3 sequences. As concerns this clonotype: Its antigen is currently unknown.

Germline V gene lookup returns CDR1 MNHEY and CDR2 SMNVEV (reference sequence). The CDR3 sequence is 17 residues long. The clonotype originates from a human donor in good health. Some clones in this sample may be carry-over from other donors' samples. The V gene is TRBV27, the J gene TRBJ2-3; TCRdb's D call, TRBD2, is unchecked because there is no DNA. Sequenced: naive CXCR3+ CD8+ T cells from blood. The sample's subset: CD45RO-CCR7+CD27+CD95- naive CD8+ T cells expressing CXCR3 (TNR3+). The CDR3 loop reads CASRPPPVLGSTDTQYF.